These T cell receptor beta chains were read from a single sample in a study of blood T cell repertoires in COVID-19. TCRdb's table, derived via immunoSEQ multiplex PCR, lists solely in-frame clones and lacks some. Among about 110,000 clones, less than 90% were seen once, and the ten largest hold 4% to 5.5%. The sequencing input was peripheral blood. The receptors originated from a human donor in a cohort sampled during active COVID-19. Both conserved end residues are part of each CDR3. The D gene is left open where the match is weak. Clone sizes are given selectively: once, few, many, or a class where the clone is expanded.

D gene	V gene	J gene	clone size	CDR3 protein	CDR3 DNA
.	TRBV6-5	TRBJ1-3	once	CASRPQLRNTIYF	TGTGCCAGCAGACCACAGCTTAGGAACACCATATATTTT
.	TRBV12-3/TRBV12-4	TRBJ2-1	few	CASSNREGDEQFF	TGTGCCAGCAGTAACAGGGAGGGCGATGAGCAGTTCTTC
.	TRBV6-6	TRBJ2-6	.	CASSQGVSGANVLTF	TGTGCCAGCAGTCAAGGGGTCTCTGGGGCCAACGTCCTGACTTTC
TRBD1	TRBV11-2	TRBJ1-1	.	CASSLDRDWDRGRAFF	TGTGCCAGCAGCTTAGATAGGGACTGGGACAGGGGGCGAGCTTTCTTT
.	TRBV13	TRBJ1-1	few	CASSSPTRSTEAFF	TGTGCCAGCAGCTCACCTACTCGGAGCACTGAAGCTTTCTTT
TRBD1	TRBV28	TRBJ1-2	.	CASSLGTGWAYGYTF	TGTGCCAGCAGTTTAGGGACAGGGTGGGCCTATGGCTACACCTTC
.	TRBV28	TRBJ1-2	.	CASRQGQDYGYTF	TGTGCCAGCAGACAAGGACAAGACTATGGCTACACCTTC
.	TRBV24-1	TRBJ2-1	.	CATSDSLAVNEQFF	TGTGCCACCAGTGATTCACTAGCTGTCAATGAGCAGTTCTTC
TRBD1	TRBV15	TRBJ1-3	once	CATSRMTGAGNTIYF	TGTGCCACCAGCAGGATGACAGGGGCTGGAAACACCATATATTTT
TRBD2	TRBV4-3	TRBJ2-1	few	CASSQGVTLAAYNEQFF	TGCGCCAGCAGCCAAGGGGTTACACTAGCGGCTTACAATGAGCAGTTCTTC
TRBD2	TRBV19	TRBJ2-1	.	CASIRPSGIHEQFF	TGTGCCAGTATCCGCCCTAGCGGGATACATGAGCAGTTCTTC
TRBD1	TRBV2	TRBJ2-1	.	CASSLRDRAYNEQFF	TGTGCCAGCAGCCTCCGGGACAGAGCCTACAATGAGCAGTTCTTC
TRBD2	TRBV6-2/TRBV6-3	TRBJ2-1	few	CASSYSTTSISSYNEQFF	TGTGCCAGCAGTTACTCCACGACTAGCATAAGCTCCTACAATGAGCAGTTCTTC
.	TRBV7-8	TRBJ1-2	few	CASSPMGQGMQGYTF	TGTGCCAGCAGCCCGATGGGGCAGGGGATGCAAGGCTACACCTTC
.	TRBV11-2	TRBJ1-3	.	CASSLRGAGVSGNTIYF	TGTGCCAGCAGCTTACGGGGAGCAGGGGTTTCTGGAAACACCATATATTTT
.	TRBV19	TRBJ1-5	.	CASMKSLAVGQPQHF	TGTGCCAGTATGAAAAGTTTGGCGGTAGGTCAGCCCCAGCATTTT
.	TRBV11-2	TRBJ2-3	.	CASSSTLGTQYF	TGTGCCAGCAGCTCTACCCTCGGGACGCAGTATTTT
.	TRBV5-6	TRBJ2-2	.	CASSLIAGELFF	TGTGCCAGCAGCTTGATCGCCGGGGAGCTGTTTTTT
TRBD1	TRBV13	TRBJ2-3	.	CASRSGTGVTDTQYF	TGTGCCAGCAGGTCCGGGACAGGGGTCACAGATACGCAGTATTTT
.	TRBV21-1	TRBJ2-3	.	CASSKGLAGTDTQYF	TGTGCCAGCAGCAAGGGACTAGCGGGAACAGATACGCAGTATTTT
.	TRBV11-1	TRBJ2-6	.	CASSLTVSGANVLTF	TGTGCCAGCAGCTTAACGGTCTCTGGGGCCAACGTCCTGACTTTC
.	TRBV3-1/TRBV3-2	TRBJ1-6	.	CASSQGGGGNSPLHF	TGTGCCAGCAGCCAAGGCGGGGGGGGAAATTCACCCCTCCACTTT
.	TRBV7-3	TRBJ2-7	.	CASSPRTNTYEQYF	TGTGCCAGCAGCCCCCGGACAAATACCTACGAGCAGTACTTC
.	TRBV5-1	TRBJ1-6	.	CASSLETSGSPLHF	TGCGCCAGCAGCTTAGAAACATCGGGGTCACCCCTCCACTTT
.	TRBV28	TRBJ2-5	.	CASSLGTKETQYF	TGTGCCAGCAGTTTAGGGACAAAAGAGACCCAGTACTTC
TRBD2	TRBV4-3	TRBJ2-5	.	CASSPTSGQETQYF	TGCGCCAGCAGCCCAACTAGCGGACAAGAGACCCAGTACTTC
.	TRBV6-2/TRBV6-3	TRBJ1-1	.	CASSWQMNTEAFF	TGTGCCAGCAGTTGGCAGATGAACACTGAAGCTTTCTTT
.	TRBV5-1	TRBJ2-3	once	CASSLGQGRGTDTQYF	TGCGCCAGCAGCTTGGGGCAGGGGCGCGGCACAGATACGCAGTATTTT
.	TRBV6-2/TRBV6-3	TRBJ2-1	.	CASSFPRVARLLSSYNEQFF	TGTGCCAGCAGTTTTCCTCGTGTAGCGCGCCTATTGAGCTCCTACAATGAGCAGTTCTTC
.	TRBV27	TRBJ1-5	.	CASSLDPAEPQHF	TGTGCCAGCAGTTTGGATCCGGCGGAACCCCAGCATTTT
.	TRBV9	TRBJ1-2	.	CASSVESGAGYGYTF	TGTGCCAGCAGCGTAGAGTCTGGGGCTGGCTATGGCTACACCTTC
TRBD1	TRBV5-5	TRBJ2-7	.	CASSPGQGPYEQYF	TGTGCCAGCAGTCCGGGACAGGGTCCCTACGAGCAGTACTTC
.	TRBV27	TRBJ2-4	.	CATRAKNIQYF	TGTGCTACACGAGCCAAAAACATTCAGTACTTC
TRBD1	TRBV6-5	TRBJ1-3	.	CASSSGTGAGNTIYF	TGTGCCAGCAGTTCCGGGACAGGGGCTGGAAACACCATATATTTT
.	TRBV19	TRBJ2-1	.	CASSIVGAYNEQFF	TGTGCCAGTAGTATAGTTGGGGCTTACAATGAGCAGTTCTTC
.	TRBV9	TRBJ1-3	.	CASSGTADSGNTIYF	TGTGCCAGCAGCGGCACTGCCGACTCTGGAAACACCATATATTTT
.	TRBV4-3	TRBJ2-3	once	CASSQGRDSTDTQYF	TGCGCCAGCAGCCAAGGACGGGACTCCACAGATACGCAGTATTTT
TRBD2	TRBV5-1	TRBJ2-1	.	CASRRLAGSHNEQFF	TGCGCCAGCAGAAGACTAGCGGGCTCACACAATGAGCAGTTCTTC
TRBD2	TRBV7-3	TRBJ2-2	.	CASSLMSSGNTGELFF	TGTGCCAGCAGCTTAATGTCTAGCGGGAACACCGGGGAGCTGTTTTTT
.	TRBV5-6	TRBJ1-4	.	CASSGERGGKLFF	TGTGCCAGCAGCGGAGAAAGGGGAGGAAAACTGTTTTTT
TRBD1	TRBV19	TRBJ2-1	.	CASSNRDRIHNEQFF	TGTGCCAGTAGTAACCGGGACAGGATCCACAATGAGCAGTTCTTC
.	TRBV3-1/TRBV3-2	TRBJ2-5	.	CASSRRGEETQYF	TGTGCCAGCAGCCGCAGGGGCGAAGAGACCCAGTACTTC
.	TRBV7-3	TRBJ2-1	.	CASSLNFNRAGNEQFF	TGTGCCAGCAGCTTAAATTTTAACAGGGCGGGCAATGAGCAGTTCTTC
TRBD1	TRBV4-3	TRBJ2-5	few	CASSQVGQGIGETQYF	TGCGCCAGCAGCCAAGTAGGACAGGGTATAGGGGAGACCCAGTACTTC
.	TRBV7-3	TRBJ2-1	.	CASSPEGSYNEQFF	TGTGCCAGCAGCCCTGAGGGCTCCTACAATGAGCAGTTCTTC
.	TRBV25-1	TRBJ1-5	.	CASSEGDLTPQHF	TGTGCCAGCAGTGAAGGGGACTTGACGCCCCAGCATTTT
TRBD1	TRBV4-1	TRBJ1-5	.	CASSQAGTGSNQPQHF	TGCGCCAGCAGCCAGGCGGGGACAGGTAGCAATCAGCCCCAGCATTTT
.	TRBV6-5	TRBJ2-2	few	CASSYLGRGTGELFF	TGTGCCAGCAGTTACTTGGGGCGAGGTACCGGGGAGCTGTTTTTT
.	TRBV19	TRBJ1-2	.	CASSIQAAASGYTF	TGTGCCAGTAGTATACAGGCAGCGGCAAGCGGCTACACCTTC
.	TRBV5-1	TRBJ2-2	.	CASSSLAEGGELFF	TGCGCCAGCAGCTCTCTAGCAGAGGGCGGGGAGCTGTTTTTT